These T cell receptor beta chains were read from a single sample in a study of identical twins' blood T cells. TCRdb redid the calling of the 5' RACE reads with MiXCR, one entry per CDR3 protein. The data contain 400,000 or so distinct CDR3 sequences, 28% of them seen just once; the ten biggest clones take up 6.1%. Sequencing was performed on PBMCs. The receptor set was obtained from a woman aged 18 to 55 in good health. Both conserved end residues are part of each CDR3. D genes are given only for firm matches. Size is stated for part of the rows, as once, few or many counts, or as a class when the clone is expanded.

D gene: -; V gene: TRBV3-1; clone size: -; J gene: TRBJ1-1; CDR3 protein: CSSAQGSEAFF; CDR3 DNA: TGTTCCAGCGCCCAGGGGTCTGAAGCTTTCTTT
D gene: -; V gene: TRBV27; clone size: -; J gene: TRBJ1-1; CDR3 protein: CATSAQYLNTEAFF; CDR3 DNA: TGTGCCACCAGCGCCCAGTACTTGAACACTGAAGCTTTCTTT
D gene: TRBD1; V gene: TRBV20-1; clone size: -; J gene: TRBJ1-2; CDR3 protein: CSAIRGQLSGYTF; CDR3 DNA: TGCAGTGCTATAAGGGGGCAGCTTAGTGGCTACACCTTC
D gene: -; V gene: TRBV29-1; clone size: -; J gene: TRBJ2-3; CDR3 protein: CSANTDTQYF; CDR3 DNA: TGCAGCGCAAACACAGATACGCAGTATTTT
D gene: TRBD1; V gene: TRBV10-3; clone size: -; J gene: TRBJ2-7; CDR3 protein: CAISEPGQGTYEQYF; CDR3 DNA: TGTGCCATCAGTGAGCCGGGACAGGGGACCTACGAGCAGTACTTC
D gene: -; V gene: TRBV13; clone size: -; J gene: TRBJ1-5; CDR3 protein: CASSLGGNRNQPQHF; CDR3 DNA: TGTGCCAGCAGCTTAGGGGGGAATCGTAATCAGCCCCAGCATTTT
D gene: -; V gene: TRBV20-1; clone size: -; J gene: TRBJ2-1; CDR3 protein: CSARDSTDYNEQFF; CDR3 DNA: TGCAGTGCTAGAGACAGCACAGACTACAATGAGCAGTTCTTC
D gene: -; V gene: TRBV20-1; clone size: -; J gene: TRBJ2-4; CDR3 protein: CSASPTRGQNIQYF; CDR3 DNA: TGCAGTGCTTCCCCGACTAGAGGTCAAAACATTCAGTACTTC
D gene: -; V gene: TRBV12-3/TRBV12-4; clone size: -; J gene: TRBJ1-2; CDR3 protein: CASSFSKGGYTF; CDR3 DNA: TGTGCCAGCAGTTTTTCGAAGGGCGGCTACACCTTC
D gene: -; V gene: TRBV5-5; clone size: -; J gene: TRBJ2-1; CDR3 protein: CASSFSRRKFF; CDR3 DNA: TGTGCCAGCAGCTTCAGCAGGAGGAAGTTCTTC
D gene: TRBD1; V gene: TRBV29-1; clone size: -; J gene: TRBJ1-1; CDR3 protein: CSTRTGEDTEAFF; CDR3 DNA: TGCAGCACCCGGACAGGGGAGGACACTGAAGCTTTCTTT
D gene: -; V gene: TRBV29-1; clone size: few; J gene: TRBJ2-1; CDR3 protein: CSVAYNEQFF; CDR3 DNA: TGCAGCGTCGCCTACAATGAGCAGTTCTTC
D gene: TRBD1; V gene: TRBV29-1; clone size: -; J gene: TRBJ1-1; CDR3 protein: CSVVGTGDTEAFF; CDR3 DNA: TGCAGCGTTGTGGGGACAGGGGACACTGAAGCTTTCTTT
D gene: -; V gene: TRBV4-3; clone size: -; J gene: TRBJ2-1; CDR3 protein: CASSQDGGLSYNEQFF; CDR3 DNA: TGCGCCAGCAGCCAAGACGGGGGACTGAGCTACAATGAGCAGTTCTTC
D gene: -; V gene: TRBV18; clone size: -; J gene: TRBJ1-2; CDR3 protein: CASSPTRSGGANYGYTF; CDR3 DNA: TGTGCCAGCTCACCAACCCGATCTGGGGGAGCAAACTATGGCTACACCTTC
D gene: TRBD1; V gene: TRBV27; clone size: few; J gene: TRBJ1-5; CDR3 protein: CASSPRQGAKGNQPQHF; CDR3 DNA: TGTGCCAGCAGTCCCCGACAGGGGGCGAAGGGCAATCAGCCCCAGCATTTT
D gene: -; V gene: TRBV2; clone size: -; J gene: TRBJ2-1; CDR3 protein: CASSEAPIDEQFF; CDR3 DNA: TGTGCCAGCAGTGAAGCGCCTATCGATGAGCAGTTCTTC
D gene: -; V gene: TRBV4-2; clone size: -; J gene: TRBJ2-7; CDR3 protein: CASIQDREQYF; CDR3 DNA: TGTGCCAGCATCCAAGATCGAGAGCAGTACTTC
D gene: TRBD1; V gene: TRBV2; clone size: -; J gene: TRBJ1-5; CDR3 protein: CASRIPGQLNQPQHF; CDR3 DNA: TGTGCCAGCAGGATACCGGGACAGCTAAATCAGCCCCAGCATTTT
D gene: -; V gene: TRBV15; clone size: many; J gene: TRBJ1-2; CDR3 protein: CATSRDSSRDPRYGYTF; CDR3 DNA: TGTGCCACCAGCAGAGATTCCAGTCGCGACCCTCGGTATGGCTACACCTTC